The sequence of this T cell receptor (beta chain) was determined in a study of OX40 agonist ivuxolimab in advanced cancers. Study context: Checkpoint inhibitors had been given previously to 40% of patients. Points from the study as a whole: On average, CD8+ T cells had more expanded clones than CD4+.

Clones were sequenced by immunoSEQ multiplex PCR, and TCRdb holds only the in-frame ones, with some missing. This table has some 10,000 clones, nearly 85% appearing once. The CDR3 has 16 amino acids. Germline lookup yields CDR1 SGHDN and CDR2 FVKESK. Unmatched junction bases numbered 9, after V lost 5 bases and J lost 8 bases. As for this clone: What it recognizes is unknown.

This specimen was CD4+ or CD8+ T cells sorted from blood, taken in a trial of the OX40 agonist ivuxolimab. V usage is TRBV14 and J usage is TRBJ2-3, with 14 bases identical to TRBD2. This clonotype originated in an adult with an advanced solid tumor such as melanoma, head and neck, liver or kidney cancer. The CDR3, as DNA: TGTGCCAGCAGCGATCTGGGACTAGCGGGAGTGGTTACGCAGTATTTT. Protein product: CASSDLGLAGVVTQYF.